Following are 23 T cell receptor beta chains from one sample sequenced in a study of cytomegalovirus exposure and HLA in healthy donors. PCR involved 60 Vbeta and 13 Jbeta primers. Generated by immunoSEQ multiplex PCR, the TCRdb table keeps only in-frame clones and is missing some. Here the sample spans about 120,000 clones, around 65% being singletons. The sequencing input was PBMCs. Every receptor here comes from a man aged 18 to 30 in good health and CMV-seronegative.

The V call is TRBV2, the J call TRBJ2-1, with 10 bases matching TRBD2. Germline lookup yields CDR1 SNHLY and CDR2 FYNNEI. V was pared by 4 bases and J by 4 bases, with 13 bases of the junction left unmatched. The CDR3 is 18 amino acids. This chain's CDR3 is CASSGYGAGGRVYNEQFF. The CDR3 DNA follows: TGTGCCAGCAGTGGTTACGGAGCGGGAGGGAGGGTTTACAATGAGCAGTTCTTC.

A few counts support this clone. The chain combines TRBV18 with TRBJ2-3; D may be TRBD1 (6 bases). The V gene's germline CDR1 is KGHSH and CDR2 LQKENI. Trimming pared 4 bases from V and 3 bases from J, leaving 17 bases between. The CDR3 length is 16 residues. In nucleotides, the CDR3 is TGTGCCAGCTCACAACAGGGAGCGAGTAGGACAGATACGCAGTATTTT. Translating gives CASSQQGASRTDTQYF.

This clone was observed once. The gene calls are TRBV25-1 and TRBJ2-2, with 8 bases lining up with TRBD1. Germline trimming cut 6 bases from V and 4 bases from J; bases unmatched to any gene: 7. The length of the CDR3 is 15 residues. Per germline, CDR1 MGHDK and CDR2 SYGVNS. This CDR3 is CASRGDRIGTGELFF. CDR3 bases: TGTGCCAGCAGGGGGGACAGGATTGGCACCGGGGAGCTGTTTTTT.

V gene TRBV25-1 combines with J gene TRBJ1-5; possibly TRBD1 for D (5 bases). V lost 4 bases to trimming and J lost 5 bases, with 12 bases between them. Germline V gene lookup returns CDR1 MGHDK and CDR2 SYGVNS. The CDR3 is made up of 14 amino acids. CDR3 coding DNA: TGTGCCAGCAGTGCCCAGGGTTGGGATCAGCCCCAGCATTTT. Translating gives CASSAQGWDQPQHF.

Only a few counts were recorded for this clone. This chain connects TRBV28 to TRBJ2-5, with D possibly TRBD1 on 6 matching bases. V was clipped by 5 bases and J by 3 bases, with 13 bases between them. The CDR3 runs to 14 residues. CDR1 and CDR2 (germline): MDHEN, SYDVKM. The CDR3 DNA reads TGTGCCAGCAGTGCCTCTGACAGGAAAGAGACCCAGTACTTC. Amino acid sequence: CASSASDRKETQYF. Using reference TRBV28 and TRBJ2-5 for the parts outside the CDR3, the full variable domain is DVKVTQSSRYLVKRTGEKVFLECVQDMDHENMFWYRQDPGLGLRLIYFSYDVKMKEKGDIPEGYSVSREKKERFSLILESASTNQTSMYLCASSASDRKETQYFGPGTRLLVL.

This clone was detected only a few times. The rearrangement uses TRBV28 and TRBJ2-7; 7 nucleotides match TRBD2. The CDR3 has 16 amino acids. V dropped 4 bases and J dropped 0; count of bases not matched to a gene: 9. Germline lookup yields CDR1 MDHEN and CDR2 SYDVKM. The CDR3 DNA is TGTGCCAGCAGTTCCGGGACTAACCCAATCTCCTACGAGCAGTACTTC. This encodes CASSSGTNPISYEQYF.

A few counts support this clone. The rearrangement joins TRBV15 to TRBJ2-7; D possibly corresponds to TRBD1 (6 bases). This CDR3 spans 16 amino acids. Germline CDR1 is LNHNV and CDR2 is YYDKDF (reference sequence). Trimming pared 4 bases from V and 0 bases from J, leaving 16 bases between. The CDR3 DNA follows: TGTGCCACCAGCACCCTGAGGCAGGGGAGCTCCTACGAGCAGTACTTC. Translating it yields CATSTLRQGSSYEQYF.

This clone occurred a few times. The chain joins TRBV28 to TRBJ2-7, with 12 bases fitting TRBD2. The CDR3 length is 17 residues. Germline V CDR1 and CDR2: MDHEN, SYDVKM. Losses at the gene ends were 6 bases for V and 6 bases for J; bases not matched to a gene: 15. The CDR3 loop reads CASRRLAGEGWVREQYF. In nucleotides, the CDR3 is TGTGCCAGCAGAAGACTAGCGGGAGAAGGCTGGGTGCGCGAGCAGTACTTC.

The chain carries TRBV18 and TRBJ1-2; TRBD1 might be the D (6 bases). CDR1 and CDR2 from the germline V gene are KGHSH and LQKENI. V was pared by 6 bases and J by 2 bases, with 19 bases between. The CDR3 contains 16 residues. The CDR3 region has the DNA TGTGCCAGCTCGGACCGCGCCTGGACAGCCAACTATGGCTACACCTTC. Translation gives CASSDRAWTANYGYTF.

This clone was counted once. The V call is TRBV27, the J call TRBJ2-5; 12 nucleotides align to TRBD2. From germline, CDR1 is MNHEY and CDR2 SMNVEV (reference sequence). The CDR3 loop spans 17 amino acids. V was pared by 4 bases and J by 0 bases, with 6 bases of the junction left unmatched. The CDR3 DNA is TGTGCCAGCAGTTCCATTAGACTAGCGGGGGACCAAGAGACCCAGTACTTC. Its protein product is CASSSIRLAGDQETQYF.

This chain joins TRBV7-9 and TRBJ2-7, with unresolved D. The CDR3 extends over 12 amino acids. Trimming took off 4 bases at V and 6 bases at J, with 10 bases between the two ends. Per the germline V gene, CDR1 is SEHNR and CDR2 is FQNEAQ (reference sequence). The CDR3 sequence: CASSSAPLEQYF. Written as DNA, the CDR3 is TGTGCCAGCAGCTCCGCGCCCCTCGAGCAGTACTTC.

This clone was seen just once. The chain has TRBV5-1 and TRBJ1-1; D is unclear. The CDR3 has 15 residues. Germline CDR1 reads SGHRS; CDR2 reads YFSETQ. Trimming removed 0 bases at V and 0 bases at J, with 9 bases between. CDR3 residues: CASSLEPGLNTEAFF. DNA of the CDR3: TGCGCCAGCAGCTTGGAGCCGGGTCTGAACACTGAAGCTTTCTTT.

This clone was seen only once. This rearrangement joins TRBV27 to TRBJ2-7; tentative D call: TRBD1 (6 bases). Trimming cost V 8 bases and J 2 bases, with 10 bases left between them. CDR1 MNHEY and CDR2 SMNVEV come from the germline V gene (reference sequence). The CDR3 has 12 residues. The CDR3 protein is CASGTNAYEQYF. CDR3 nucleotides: TGTGCCAGCGGGACAAATGCCTACGAGCAGTACTTC.

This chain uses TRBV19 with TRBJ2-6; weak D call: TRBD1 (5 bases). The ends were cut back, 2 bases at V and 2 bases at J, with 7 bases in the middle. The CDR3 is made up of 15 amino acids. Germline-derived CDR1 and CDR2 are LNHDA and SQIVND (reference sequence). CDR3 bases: TGTGCCAGTAGTATACAGGGTCCTGGGGCCAACGTCCTGACTTTC. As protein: CASSIQGPGANVLTF.

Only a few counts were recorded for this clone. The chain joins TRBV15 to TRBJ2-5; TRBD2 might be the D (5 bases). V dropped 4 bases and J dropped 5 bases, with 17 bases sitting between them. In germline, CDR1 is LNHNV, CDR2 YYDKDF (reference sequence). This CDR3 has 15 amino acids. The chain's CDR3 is CATSNPLVFMETQYF. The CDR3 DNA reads TGTGCCACCAGCAACCCACTAGTATTTATGGAGACCCAGTACTTC.

The CDR3 loop is CASSYLFDSYGYTF. The CDR3 DNA sequence: TGTGCCAGCAGTTACCTGTTCGACTCCTATGGCTACACCTTC. The chain couples TRBV6-5 to TRBJ1-2; D unclear. V gave up 2 bases and J gave up 4 bases, with 11 bases separating them. The CDR3 loop spans 14 amino acids. Germline V gives CDR1 MNHEY, CDR2 SVGAGI.

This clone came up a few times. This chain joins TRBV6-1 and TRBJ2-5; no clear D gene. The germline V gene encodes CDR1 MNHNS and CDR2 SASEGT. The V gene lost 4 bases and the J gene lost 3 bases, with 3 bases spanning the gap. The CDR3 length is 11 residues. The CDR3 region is CASSAEETQYF. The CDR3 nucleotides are TGTGCCAGCAGTGCCGAAGAGACCCAGTACTTC.

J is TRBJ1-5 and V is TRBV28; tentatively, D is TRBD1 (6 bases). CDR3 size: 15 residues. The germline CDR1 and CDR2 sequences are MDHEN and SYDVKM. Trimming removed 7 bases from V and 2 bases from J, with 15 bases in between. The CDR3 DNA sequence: TGTGCCAGCAACCCCCCGGGACACGGCAATCAGCCCCAGCATTTT. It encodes CASNPPGHGNQPQHF.

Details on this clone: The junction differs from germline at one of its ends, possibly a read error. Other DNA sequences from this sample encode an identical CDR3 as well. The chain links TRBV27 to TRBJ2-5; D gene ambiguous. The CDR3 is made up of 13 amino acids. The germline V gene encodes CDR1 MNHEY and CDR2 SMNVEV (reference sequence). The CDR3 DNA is TGTGCTAGCAGCCACGTCCTGAGGGAGACCCAGTACTTC. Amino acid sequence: CASSHVLRETQYF.

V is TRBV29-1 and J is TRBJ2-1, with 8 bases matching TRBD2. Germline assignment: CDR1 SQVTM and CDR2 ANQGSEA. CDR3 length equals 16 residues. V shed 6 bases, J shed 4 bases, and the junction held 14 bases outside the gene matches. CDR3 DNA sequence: TGCAGCGTCAGCCTCTCGAGCGGGAGAACATACAATGAGCAGTTCTTC. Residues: CSVSLSSGRTYNEQFF.

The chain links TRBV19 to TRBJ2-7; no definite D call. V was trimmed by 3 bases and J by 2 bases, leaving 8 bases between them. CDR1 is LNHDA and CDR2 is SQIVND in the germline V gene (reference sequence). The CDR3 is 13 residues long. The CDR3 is CASSISGPYEQYF. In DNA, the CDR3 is TGTGCCAGTAGTATTTCAGGCCCCTACGAGCAGTACTTC. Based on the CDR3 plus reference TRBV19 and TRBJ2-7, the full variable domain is DGGITQSPKYLFRKEGQNVTLSCEQNLNHDAMYWYRQDPGQGLRLIYYSQIVNDFQKGDIAEGYSVSREKKESFPLTVTSAQKNPTAFYLCASSISGPYEQYFGPGTRLTVT.

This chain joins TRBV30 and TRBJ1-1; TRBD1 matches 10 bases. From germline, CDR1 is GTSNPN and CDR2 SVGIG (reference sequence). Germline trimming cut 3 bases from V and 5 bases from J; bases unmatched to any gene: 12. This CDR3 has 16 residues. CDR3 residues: CAWSSGTGALGTEAFF. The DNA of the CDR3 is TGTGCCTGGAGCTCCGGGACAGGGGCCCTGGGGACTGAAGCTTTCTTT.

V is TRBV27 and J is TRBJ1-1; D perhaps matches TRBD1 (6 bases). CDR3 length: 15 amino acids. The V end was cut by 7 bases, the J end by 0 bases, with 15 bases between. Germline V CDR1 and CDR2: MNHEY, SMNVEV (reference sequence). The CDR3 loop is CASNRQGTMNTEAFF. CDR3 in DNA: TGTGCCAGCAACAGGCAGGGGACCATGAACACTGAAGCTTTCTTT.